A single sample gave rise to the 12 T cell receptor beta chains below, sequenced in a study of OX40 agonist ivuxolimab in advanced cancers. Method: immunoSEQ multiplex PCR; TCRdb's copy keeps in-frame clones and lacks some. The repertoire holds some 66,000 clones, with around 86% as singletons. Sequencing was performed on CD4+ or CD8+ T cells sorted from blood, taken in a trial of the OX40 agonist ivuxolimab. Receptor source: an adult with an advanced solid tumor such as melanoma, head and neck, liver or kidney cancer.

With regard to this clone: Other DNA sequences in the same sample also yield this CDR3. V is TRBV28 and J is TRBJ2-7, with 7 bases fitting TRBD1. With V trimmed by 6 bases and J by 4 bases, 6 bases remained unmatched. Germline values: CDR1 MDHEN, CDR2 SYDVKM. The CDR3 spans 13 residues. The CDR3 protein is CASSIDRAYEQYF. For the CDR3, the DNA is TGTGCCAGCAGCATCGACAGGGCGTACGAGCAGTACTTC.

The V call is TRBV5-4, the J call TRBJ2-1; TRBD1 matches at 9 bases. Germline assignment: CDR1 SGHNT and CDR2 YYREEE (reference sequence). This CDR3 contains 16 residues. With V trimmed by 5 bases and J by 1 base, 7 bases remained unmatched. The CDR3 DNA follows: TGTGCCAGCAGTCAAAACAGGGGGCCTTCCTACAATGAGCAGTTCTTC. Translating it yields CASSQNRGPSYNEQFF.

The chain has TRBV19 and TRBJ2-1, with 14 bases that match TRBD2. Germline V lookup: CDR1 LNHDA, CDR2 SQIVND (reference sequence). With 7 bases clipped from V and 2 bases from J, the junction kept 4 bases outside the gene matches. The CDR3 is 16 residues long. CDR3 sequence reads: CASTSGLAGAYNEQFF. CDR3 nucleotide sequence: TGTGCCAGTACCTCGGGACTAGCGGGGGCCTACAATGAGCAGTTCTTC.

This chain connects TRBV7-3 to TRBJ2-3; 8 positions agree with TRBD2. Germline CDR1 reads SGHTA; CDR2 reads FQGTGA. This CDR3 spans 14 amino acids. V shed 4 bases, J shed 9 bases, and the junction held 9 bases outside the gene matches. This CDR3 reads CASSSSLAGNTQYF. For the CDR3, the DNA is TGTGCCAGCAGCTCATCCTTAGCGGGAAACACGCAGTATTTT.

The rearrangement uses TRBV28 and TRBJ2-7; 7 bases match TRBD1. Looked up from germline, CDR1 is MDHEN and CDR2 is SYDVKM. The CDR3 sequence is 14 residues long. The ends lost 6 bases at V and 0 bases at J; junction bases unmatched: 5. As DNA, the CDR3 is TGTGCCAGCAGAAACGGGGACAGCTCCTACGAGCAGTACTTC. This sequence encodes CASRNGDSSYEQYF. The complete variable domain, with remaining parts taken from reference TRBV28 and TRBJ2-7, reads DVKVTQSSRYLVKRTGEKVFLECVQDMDHENMFWYRQDPGLGLRLIYFSYDVKMKEKGDIPEGYSVSREKKERFSLILESASTNQTSMYLCASRNGDSSYEQYFGPGTRLTVT.

This chain uses TRBV6-9 with TRBJ1-1; D ambiguous. This CDR3 comprises 13 residues. V lost 3 bases and J 6 bases, leaving 11 bases between the germline ends. From germline, CDR1 is MNHGY and CDR2 SVAAGI. CDR3 in DNA: TGTGCCAGCAGTTACACCGGTGTTTCTGAAGCTTTCTTT. It yields the protein CASSYTGVSEAFF.

The chain couples TRBV29-1 to TRBJ2-1; D is undetermined. Trimming shortened V by 1 base and J by 1 base, and 14 bases separated the two germline ends. The CDR3 is made up of 16 amino acids. Germline CDR1 is SQVTM and CDR2 is ANQGSEA. CDR3 residues: CSVEGAATQSYNEQFF. CDR3 sequence (DNA): TGCAGCGTTGAAGGGGCGGCTACCCAGTCCTACAATGAGCAGTTCTTC.

V and J are TRBV29-1 and TRBJ2-2, with no clear D. The V gene lost 5 bases and the J gene lost 4 bases, with 14 bases spanning the gap. The CDR3 is made up of 14 amino acids. CDR1 and CDR2 (germline): SQVTM, ANQGSEA. CDR3 loop: CSVTPFYGTGELFF. Here the CDR3 DNA reads TGCAGCGTTACCCCGTTCTACGGCACCGGGGAGCTGTTTTTT.

J is TRBJ2-1 and V is TRBV6-4; perhaps TRBD2 as D (6 bases). CDR3 length: 14 amino acids. V was shortened by 2 bases and J by 6 bases, with 11 bases between the two germline ends. Germline V gene data show CDR1 as MRHNA and CDR2 as SNTAGT. In nucleotides, the CDR3 is TGTGCCAGCAGTGACCGCGGGAAGGGCAATGAGCAGTTCTTC. It specifies CASSDRGKGNEQFF.

The CDR3 sequence: CSVSLGGNTEAFF. As DNA, the CDR3 is TGCAGCGTATCCCTAGGCGGGAACACTGAAGCTTTCTTT. The V and J genes are TRBV29-1 and TRBJ1-1; D call uncertain. The ends were cut back, 6 bases at V and 1 base at J, with 12 bases in the middle. The CDR3 contains 13 residues. Germline loops: CDR1 SQVTM, CDR2 ANQGSEA.

The chain uses TRBV5-1 and TRBJ1-1; no reliable D call. Trimming took 2 bases from V and 1 from J, leaving 9 bases between them. The CDR3 contains 14 residues. Germline-derived CDR1 and CDR2 are SGHRS and YFSETQ. The CDR3 sequence is CASSFKEGNTEAFF. The CDR3 DNA reads TGCGCCAGCAGCTTCAAGGAGGGGAACACTGAAGCTTTCTTT. The full variable domain, rest sourced from reference TRBV5-1 and TRBJ1-1, is KAGVTQTPRYLIKTRGQQVTLSCSPISGHRSVSWYQQTPGQGLQFLFEYFSETQRNKGNFPGRFSGRQFSNSRSEMNVSTLELGDSALYLCASSFKEGNTEAFFGQGTRLTVV.

The chain is built from TRBV7-8 and TRBJ2-7; TRBD1 aligns across 9 bases. Trimming cost V 2 bases and J 2 bases; bases outside gene matches: 1. Germline V gene sequence: CDR1 SGHVS, CDR2 FQNEAQ. This CDR3 spans 14 amino acids. In DNA, the CDR3 is TGTGCCAGCAGCTTAAGGGACAGGGCCTACGAGCAGTACTTC. It yields the protein CASSLRDRAYEQYF.